This TCR beta chain was captured in a study of T cell responses to AZD1222 COVID-19 vaccine. The method was immunoSEQ multiplex PCR; TCRdb's version includes in-frame clones alone and lacks a portion of them. The sample records some 81,000 clones, about 86% being singletons. Second doses that came at about 4 or about 12 weeks were put together. On this clone: Its specificity is unknown.

Study-level points and caveats: It was only a handful of AZD1222 recipients who were seropositive at baseline. Clonal diversity may have been underestimated, and the donors were mostly white British, with more females than males.

Here the sequenced sample was peripheral blood, taken 28 days after the second AZD1222 dose. The clonotype was recovered from an adult who received the AZD1222 COVID-19 vaccine.

This chain's CDR3 is CATQETTSTDTQYF. The CDR3 DNA sequence: TGTGCCACCCAAGAGACTACGAGCACAGATACGCAGTATTTT. The chain combines TRBV2 with TRBJ2-3; TRBD2 might be the D (5 bases). Germline CDR1 SNHLY, CDR2 FYNNEI. The length of the CDR3 is 14 residues. V lost 10 bases and J lost 0, with 14 bases in between. Full variable domain (missing parts from reference TRBV2 and TRBJ2-3): EPEVTQTPSHQVTQMGQEVILRCVPISNHLYFYWYRQILGQKVEFLVSFYNNEISEKSEIFDDQFSVERPDGSNFTLKIRSTKLEDSAMYFCATQETTSTDTQYFGPGTRLTVL.